The clone carrying this T cell receptor beta chain was detected ten times or more. Its antigen is not identified. The sample comes from a study of cytomegalovirus exposure and HLA in healthy donors. The study's findings and limits: Published work reported that the classifier diagnosed cytomegalovirus status with high specificity and sensitivity. With later analysis, a missense DCLRE1C variant became linked to TCR beta V- and J-gene trimming.

PCR employed 60 Vbeta and 13 Jbeta primers. Method: immunoSEQ multiplex PCR; TCRdb's copy keeps in-frame clones and lacks some. In the table there are more than 50,000 clones, over 60% of which are singletons. The source of this sequence is a man aged 50-59 years in good health and CMV-seropositive. Sequenced: PBMCs.

The CDR3 loop reads CASSSAGGPYEQYF. CDR3 coding DNA: TGTGCCAGCAGCTCGGCGGGGGGCCCCTACGAGCAGTACTTC. The V and J genes are TRBV7-9 and TRBJ2-7; 8 bases are a match to TRBD2. Germline V gene lookup returns CDR1 SEHNR and CDR2 FQNEAQ (reference sequence). The ends lost 4 bases at V and 2 bases at J; junction bases unmatched: 4. This CDR3 spans 14 amino acids.